The clone carrying this T cell receptor (beta chain) appeared many times. Its target is not known. This sample is drawn from a study of response to subunit inactivated influenza vaccine. The CDR3 loop spans 13 amino acids. V lost 5 bases, J lost 5 bases, and 15 bases lay in between. CDR1 and CDR2 from the germline V gene are DFQATT and SNEGSKA (reference sequence). Overall study results and limits: The authors suggested that every seasonal influenza vaccination recruits few new T cells.

TCRdb itself ran the RT-PCR reads through MiXCR, one entry per CDR3 protein. The table has about 570,000 distinct CDR3 sequences, about 12% seen once; the top ten hold roughly 10%. The sequence derives from a man in his fifties who received an inactivated influenza vaccine. Source: PBMCs from blood, taken on the day of vaccination. The J gene is TRBJ2-5, the V gene TRBV20-1; D perhaps matches TRBD2 (6 bases). The CDR3 is CSADPTSKETQYF. For the CDR3, the DNA is TGCAGTGCTGACCCGACTAGTAAGGAGACCCAGTACTTC.